This T cell receptor (beta chain) was retrieved from a study of T cells in Graves' hyperthyroidism and ophthalmopathy. Amplification targeted TCR beta CDR3 regions from RNA transcripts. The study used the HTBI primer set for a first-round RT-PCR of the TCR CDR3. One entry per CDR3 protein, called by TCRdb with MiXCR from the multiplex PCR reads. In the table there are about 540,000 distinct CDR3 sequences, just over 45% of which are singletons. This clonotype turned up a few times. CDR1 and CDR2 (germline): ENHRY, SYGVKD. The CDR3 has 17 amino acids. V lost 10 bases, J lost 0 bases, and 15 bases stayed unmatched. Stable Graves' hyperthyroidism denoted no ophthalmopathy progression over 18 months. Exclusion followed for patients with uncontrolled infection, other autoimmune disease, pregnancy or lactation.

J is TRBJ1-5 and V is TRBV10-3; the match to TRBD1 covers 7 bases. This receptor was obtained from a woman under 30 with Graves' hyperthyroidism. The sample comprised peripheral blood or thyroid tissue (not recorded which). CDR3 loop: CASRERDSYYSNQPQHF. CDR3 DNA sequence: TGTGCCAGCAGAGAACGGGACAGCTACTATAGCAATCAGCCCCAGCATTTT.